This T cell receptor beta chain was retrieved from a study of cytomegalovirus exposure and HLA in healthy donors. The PCR employed 60 Vbeta primers together with 13 Jbeta primers. TCRdb's copy holds only in-frame clones and misses some; the assay was immunoSEQ multiplex PCR. The sample lists about 160,000 clones, 77% occurring once. Per the germline V gene, CDR1 is SGHNT and CDR2 is YYREEE (reference sequence). The V gene lost 0 bases and the J gene lost 2 bases, with 9 bases spanning the gap. The CDR3 is 14 amino acids. This clone appeared a single time. The chain links TRBV5-4 to TRBJ2-7; perhaps TRBD2 as D (6 bases). Material for sequencing was PBMCs. The TCR was taken from a man aged 25-40 years in good health and CMV-seropositive. This CDR3 reads CASSLGLDTYEQYF. CDR3 DNA: TGTGCCAGCAGCTTGGGACTAGACACCTACGAGCAGTACTTC.